A selection of T cell receptor beta chains follows, all from one sample in a study of cytomegalovirus exposure and HLA in healthy donors. Libraries were prepared by immunoSEQ multiplex PCR; TCRdb keeps only in-frame clonotypes and omits some of them. The sample carries some 110,000 clones, roughly nine tenths recorded once. Input material: PBMCs. The origin of the receptors is a man between 18 and 29 years old in good health and CMV-seropositive. The CDR3 runs from the conserved cysteine through the conserved F or W. The order of the fields is D gene, clone size, V gene, J gene, CDR3 protein, CDR3 DNA. D genes are given only for firm matches. Expanded clones get a size class; other rows say once, few or many, or leave the size out.

-	-	TRBV6-1	TRBJ2-7	CASSATPGHRNYEQYF	TGTGCCAGCAGTGCAACCCCGGGACATCGAAACTACGAGCAGTACTTC
-	-	TRBV29-1	TRBJ1-2	CSVGEGVGYTF	TGCAGCGTTGGTGAAGGGGTCGGCTACACCTTC
-	-	TRBV14	TRBJ2-4	CASSQGGGVKNIQYF	TGTGCCAGCAGCCAAGGGGGGGGCGTGAAAAACATTCAGTACTTC
-	-	TRBV15	TRBJ2-7	CATSRGGAVKSYEQYF	TGTGCCACCAGCAGGGGTGGGGCCGTAAAGTCCTACGAGCAGTACTTC
-	-	TRBV7-2	TRBJ2-1	CASSFSRSVMNEQFF	TGTGCCAGCAGCTTTAGCAGATCGGTTATGAATGAGCAGTTCTTC
-	-	TRBV18	TRBJ2-2	CASSPGPATGELFF	TGTGCCAGCTCACCAGGGCCGGCGACCGGGGAGCTGTTTTTT
-	-	TRBV7-2	TRBJ1-5	CASSSRDTQPQHF	TGTGCCAGCAGCTCCCGGGACACTCAGCCCCAGCATTTT
-	-	TRBV5-1	TRBJ1-1	CASSWGERLGTEAFF	TGCGCCAGCAGCTGGGGGGAGAGGTTGGGGACTGAAGCTTTCTTT
-	-	TRBV14	TRBJ1-1	CASSPLESESEAFF	TGTGCCAGCAGCCCACTAGAGTCAGAGTCCGAAGCTTTCTTT
-	-	TRBV27	TRBJ1-2	CASRSREANYGYTF	TGTGCCAGCCGTAGCAGGGAAGCTAACTATGGCTACACCTTC
TRBD1	-	TRBV5-1	TRBJ1-1	CASSPQGTEAFF	TGCGCCAGCAGCCCACAGGGGACGGAAGCTTTCTTT
-	-	TRBV6-1	TRBJ1-2	CASSEASGVYGYTF	TGTGCCAGCAGTGAAGCCTCAGGGGTGTATGGCTACACCTTC
TRBD1	-	TRBV29-1	TRBJ2-7	CSVGWDRGYEQYF	TGCAGCGTTGGTTGGGACAGGGGCTACGAGCAGTACTTC
-	-	TRBV27	TRBJ1-6	CASSYTRGKNLVYNSPLHF	TGTGCCAGCAGCTACACCCGTGGTAAAAATCTAGTCTATAATTCACCCCTCCACTTT
TRBD2	-	TRBV27	TRBJ2-3	CASSNRGTSTDTQYF	TGTGCCAGCAGTAATAGAGGGACTAGTACAGATACGCAGTATTTT
-	few	TRBV20-1	TRBJ1-1	CSARRGLEAFF	TGCAGTGCTAGGCGCGGACTTGAAGCTTTCTTT
TRBD1	-	TRBV18	TRBJ2-7	CASSPGTGAYEQYF	TGTGCCAGCTCACCAGGGACAGGGGCCTACGAGCAGTACTTC
-	-	TRBV5-6	TRBJ2-1	CASSSTGEQFF	TGTGCCAGCAGCTCCACAGGAGAGCAGTTCTTC
TRBD1	-	TRBV5-5	TRBJ1-4	CASSLGQGYEKLFF	TGTGCCAGCAGCTTGGGACAGGGATATGAAAAACTGTTTTTT
TRBD1	-	TRBV5-6	TRBJ2-7	CASSNDRGRGAYEQYF	TGTGCCAGCAGCAACGACAGGGGGCGCGGGGCTTACGAGCAGTACTTC
-	-	TRBV11-2	TRBJ2-5	CASSEWTIAGDQYF	TGTGCCAGCAGCGAATGGACGATCGCCGGGGACCAGTACTTC
-	-	TRBV21-1	TRBJ2-1	CASSEDRGRDNEQFF	TGTGCCAGCAGCGAGGACAGGGGGCGCGACAATGAGCAGTTCTTC
-	-	TRBV2	TRBJ2-4	CASRLRLPYGKNIQYF	TGTGCCAGCAGATTAAGACTACCCTATGGGAAAAACATTCAGTACTTC
TRBD1	-	TRBV28	TRBJ1-6	CASSQYRGLESPLHF	TGTGCCAGCAGCCAATACAGGGGGTTGGAGTCACCCCTCCACTTT
-	-	TRBV11-2	TRBJ1-5	CASSLHDRSNQPQHF	TGTGCCAGCAGCTTACACGACAGAAGCAATCAGCCCCAGCATTTT
-	few	TRBV30	TRBJ1-6	CAWTPSPTSPLHF	TGTGCCTGGACGCCTTCCCCTACTTCACCCCTCCACTTT
-	-	TRBV7-9	TRBJ1-6	CASSLVGGGASSPLHF	TGTGCCAGCAGCTTAGTTGGGGGGGGAGCGTCTTCACCCCTCCACTTT
-	-	TRBV18	TRBJ2-7	CASSLQGYEQYF	TGTGCCAGCTCATTACAGGGCTACGAGCAGTACTTC
TRBD2	-	TRBV4-2	TRBJ2-3	CASSPPGVAGGTDTQYF	TGTGCCAGCAGCCCACCCGGTGTAGCGGGGGGGACAGATACGCAGTATTTT
TRBD1	-	TRBV2	TRBJ1-6	CAVQGGTYNSPLHF	TGTGCCGTACAGGGGGGCACCTATAATTCACCCCTCCACTTT
-	-	TRBV11-2	TRBJ2-3	CASSILGGTDTQYF	TGTGCCAGCAGCATCCTCGGAGGAACAGATACGCAGTATTTT
TRBD2	-	TRBV4-1	TRBJ2-1	CASSQDGGRGDNEQFF	TGCGCCAGCAGCCAAGATGGAGGGCGGGGGGACAATGAGCAGTTCTTC
TRBD1	-	TRBV10-3	TRBJ2-7	CAISDLYRGEQYF	TGTGCCATCAGTGACCTCTACAGGGGCGAGCAGTACTTC
TRBD2	-	TRBV2	TRBJ2-5	CASSRGEGGETQYF	TGTGCCAGCAGCCGGGGGGAGGGTGGGGAGACCCAGTACTTC
TRBD1	once	TRBV5-4	TRBJ2-7	CASSQTGEYEQYF	TGTGCCAGCAGCCAGACAGGGGAGTACGAGCAGTACTTC
-	-	TRBV5-4	TRBJ2-1	CASSPTLVLSHEQFF	TGTGCCAGCAGCCCTACGTTGGTCCTTTCACATGAGCAGTTCTTC
-	-	TRBV15	TRBJ2-7	CATSRENREQYF	TGTGCCACCAGCAGAGAAAACAGGGAGCAGTACTTC
-	-	TRBV4-2	TRBJ1-2	CASSQDGGMNYGYTF	TGTGCCAGCAGCCAAGATGGGGGCATGAACTATGGCTACACCTTC
-	few	TRBV4-1	TRBJ1-6	CASSQVFGYSGDSPLHF	TGCGCCAGCAGCCAAGTCTTTGGGTACAGTGGCGATTCACCCCTCCACTTT
-	-	TRBV7-2	TRBJ2-5	CASTLQGPETQYF	TGTGCCAGCACCCTTCAGGGCCCAGAGACCCAGTACTTC
TRBD1	-	TRBV27	TRBJ1-1	CASSYGTGPNTEAFF	TGTGCCAGCAGTTACGGGACAGGCCCGAACACTGAAGCTTTCTTT
-	-	TRBV4-3	TRBJ1-1	CASSQERGNTEAFF	TGCGCCAGCAGCCAAGAAAGGGGGAACACTGAAGCTTTCTTT
-	-	TRBV11-2	TRBJ2-7	CASSVLVGGREQYF	TGTGCCAGCAGCGTCCTCGTGGGGGGTCGCGAGCAGTACTTC
TRBD1	-	TRBV19	TRBJ1-2	CASSPGTGAGDGYTF	TGTGCCAGTAGTCCCGGGACAGGTGCAGGAGATGGCTACACCTTC
TRBD2	-	TRBV9	TRBJ2-1	CASSDTTDGTGGDEQFF	TGTGCCAGCAGTGATACGACTGATGGGACGGGGGGGGATGAGCAGTTCTTC
-	-	TRBV6-6	TRBJ2-3	CASSSTSSADTQYF	TGTGCCAGCAGTTCTACTAGCTCCGCAGATACGCAGTATTTT
TRBD1	-	TRBV18	TRBJ1-1	CASSQTPGQGATEAFF	TGTGCCAGCTCACAGACCCCGGGACAGGGGGCTACTGAAGCTTTCTTT
-	-	TRBV5-1	TRBJ1-6	CASSYDTYNSPLHF	TGCGCCAGCAGCTATGACACCTATAATTCACCCCTCCACTTT
-	-	TRBV6-5	TRBJ2-3	CASSQRDTSTDTQYF	TGTGCCAGCAGTCAACGGGACACCAGCACAGATACGCAGTATTTT
-	-	TRBV10-2	TRBJ2-7	CASRRDTTYEQYF	TGCGCCAGCAGGCGTGACACCACCTACGAGCAGTACTTC
-	once	TRBV6-5	TRBJ2-1	CASSYSGNEQFF	TGTGCCAGCAGTTACTCCGGGAATGAGCAGTTCTTC
-	-	TRBV5-1	TRBJ1-3	CASSLQGTGNTIYF	TGCGCCAGCAGCTTGCAGGGGACTGGAAACACCATATATTTT
-	-	TRBV18	TRBJ2-1	CASSPQVDSANEQFF	TGTGCCAGCTCACCACAAGTTGATAGCGCCAATGAGCAGTTCTTC
TRBD1	-	TRBV13	TRBJ1-2	CASSPGTGDYGYTF	TGTGCCAGCAGCCCCGGGACAGGGGACTATGGCTACACCTTC
-	-	TRBV4-3	TRBJ1-4	CASSPYGQIEKLFF	TGCGCCAGCAGCCCGTACGGACAGATTGAAAAACTGTTTTTT
-	once	TRBV5-4	TRBJ1-1	CASSGDIQGRGTEAFF	TGTGCCAGCAGCGGGGACATACAGGGTCGGGGCACTGAAGCTTTCTTT
-	-	TRBV6-5	TRBJ2-3	CASSYSSSSTDTQYF	TGTGCCAGCAGTTACTCTAGCTCTAGCACAGATACGCAGTATTTT
TRBD1	-	TRBV4-1	TRBJ1-2	CASSPGQGPANYGYTF	TGCGCCAGCAGTCCGGGACAGGGCCCCGCTAACTATGGCTACACCTTC
TRBD1	once	TRBV27	TRBJ1-1	CASSLGPGGGWETEAFF	TGTGCCAGCAGTTTAGGTCCAGGGGGCGGATGGGAAACTGAAGCTTTCTTT